Listed below are T cell receptor beta chains from one sample, sequenced in a study of regulatory T cells in long-lasting Graves disease. TCRdb reprocessed the multiplex PCR reads via MiXCR and lists one record per CDR3 protein. The sample lists about half a million distinct CDR3 sequences; around 12% were seen once. The sample also formed part of further work on T cells in Graves' hyperthyroidism and ophthalmopathy.

The sequenced sample was peripheral blood mononuclear cells (PBMCs), obtained at new diagnosis, from a patient treated with antithyroid drugs. Receptor source: a woman younger than 45 with Graves disease. CDR3s leave out the opening cysteine and the closing phenylalanine or tryptophan. Each record gives: J gene, V gene, CDR3 length, CDR3 protein.

J: TRBJ2-7
V: TRBV7-6
length: 12
CDR3: ASSLGDRTYEQY

J: TRBJ1-2
V: TRBV20-1
length: 14
CDR3: SARSLIRDINYGYT

J: TRBJ1-5
V: TRBV10-1
length: 11
CDR3: ASSEDSGKPQH

J: TRBJ2-7
V: TRBV19
length: 12
CDR3: ASSSGGEGYEQY

J: TRBJ2-6
V: TRBV29-1
length: 11
CDR3: SVEATGANVLT

J: TRBJ1-5
V: TRBV20-1
length: 13
CDR3: SASSRVEGNQPQH

J: TRBJ1-1
V: TRBV13
length: 13
CDR3: ASSVYRGVNTEAF

J: TRBJ1-1
V: TRBV12-3/TRBV12-4
length: 11
CDR3: ASSLSAGTEAF

J: TRBJ2-3
V: TRBV7-2
length: 10
CDR3: ASSQSLDTRY

J: TRBJ2-7
V: TRBV2
length: 14
CDR3: ASSHQPRGLTYEQY

J: TRBJ2-1
V: TRBV11-2
length: 14
CDR3: ASSLYGTSGINEQF

J: TRBJ2-1
V: TRBV11-2
length: 12
CDR3: ASSSILGLAEQF

J: TRBJ2-7
V: TRBV27
length: 11
CDR3: ASRKGLFYEQY

J: TRBJ2-5
V: TRBV7-2
length: 13
CDR3: ASSLVNRGMETQY

J: TRBJ1-1
V: TRBV3-1
length: 15
CDR3: ASSPLGQAFMNTEAF

J: TRBJ2-1
V: TRBV4-1
length: 20
CDR3: ASSQRTFPLGREGSSYNEQF

J: TRBJ2-1
V: TRBV6-5
length: 14
CDR3: ASSYLTQPLYNEQF

J: TRBJ1-1
V: TRBV7-3
length: 12
CDR3: ASSLFDGDTEAF

J: TRBJ2-1
V: TRBV6-2/TRBV6-3
length: 12
CDR3: ASSYWDSHNEQF

J: TRBJ1-5
V: TRBV5-6
length: 12
CDR3: ASSFQAGNQPQH

J: TRBJ2-3
V: TRBV6-2/TRBV6-3
length: 12
CDR3: ASSAGEGADTQY

J: TRBJ2-2
V: TRBV15
length: 12
CDR3: ATKGGSSTGELF

J: TRBJ1-1
V: TRBV15
length: 10
CDR3: ATSRKYTEAF

J: TRBJ1-5
V: TRBV12-3/TRBV12-4
length: 13
CDR3: ASSYLTGIQSPQH

J: TRBJ2-2
V: TRBV10-3
length: 12
CDR3: AISEQGNTGELF

J: TRBJ1-2
V: TRBV19
length: 12
CDR3: ASSSTGSGYGYT

J: TRBJ1-2
V: TRBV20-1
length: 10
CDR3: SAIGGNYGYT

J: TRBJ2-1
V: TRBV13
length: 11
CDR3: ASSRDRDHEQF

J: TRBJ2-4
V: TRBV30
length: 14
CDR3: AWSKRDRGLGNIQY

J: TRBJ2-6
V: TRBV7-9
length: 12
CDR3: ATAPPAIANVLT

J: TRBJ2-5
V: TRBV5-5
length: 14
CDR3: ASSLLGQGASETQY

J: TRBJ1-2
V: TRBV27
length: 14
CDR3: ASSSSLNRANYGYT

J: TRBJ1-1
V: TRBV18
length: 12
CDR3: ASSPQSLDTEAF

J: TRBJ2-3
V: TRBV20-1
length: 19
CDR3: SAFYQPLSILAGVSGDTQY

J: TRBJ1-1
V: TRBV27
length: 13
CDR3: ASSPLGGGFTEAF

J: TRBJ1-6
V: TRBV6-5
length: 13
CDR3: ASSYSGTANSPLH

J: TRBJ1-1
V: TRBV30
length: 11
CDR3: AWKGASGTEAF

J: TRBJ2-7
V: TRBV11-1
length: 13
CDR3: ASSPIPGSLYEQY